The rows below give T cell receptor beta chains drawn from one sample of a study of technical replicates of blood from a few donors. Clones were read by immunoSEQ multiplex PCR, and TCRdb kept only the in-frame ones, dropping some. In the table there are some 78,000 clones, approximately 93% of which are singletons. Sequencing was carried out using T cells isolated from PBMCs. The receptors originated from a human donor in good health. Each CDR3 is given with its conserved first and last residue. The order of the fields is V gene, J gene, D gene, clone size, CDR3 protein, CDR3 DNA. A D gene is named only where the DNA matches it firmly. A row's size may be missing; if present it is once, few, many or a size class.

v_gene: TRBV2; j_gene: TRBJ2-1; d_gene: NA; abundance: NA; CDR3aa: CASSEEAGFYNEQFF; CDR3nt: TGTGCCAGCAGTGAAGAGGCGGGCTTCTACAATGAGCAGTTCTTC
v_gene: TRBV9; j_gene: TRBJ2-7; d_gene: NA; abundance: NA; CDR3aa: CASSVEGGSYEQYF; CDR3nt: TGTGCCAGCAGCGTAGAGGGGGGGAGCTACGAGCAGTACTTC
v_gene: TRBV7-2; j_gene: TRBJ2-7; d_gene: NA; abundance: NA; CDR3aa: CASSLNNPSYEQYF; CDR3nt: TGTGCCAGCAGCTTAAACAATCCCTCCTACGAGCAGTACTTC
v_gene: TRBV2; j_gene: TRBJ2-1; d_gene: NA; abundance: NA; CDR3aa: CATVGGWPYNEQFF; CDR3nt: TGTGCCACCGTAGGGGGTTGGCCCTACAATGAGCAGTTCTTC
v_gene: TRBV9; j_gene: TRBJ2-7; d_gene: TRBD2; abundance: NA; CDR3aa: CASSPVGALAGGSYEQYF; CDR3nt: TGTGCCAGCAGCCCAGTAGGGGCCCTAGCGGGAGGCTCCTACGAGCAGTACTTC
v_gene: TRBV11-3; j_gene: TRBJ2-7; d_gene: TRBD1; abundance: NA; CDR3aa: CASSSWDRGVEQYF; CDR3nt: TGTGCCAGCAGCTCGTGGGACAGGGGGGTCGAGCAGTACTTC
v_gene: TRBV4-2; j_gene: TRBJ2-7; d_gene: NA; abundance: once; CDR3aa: CASSQVRGLTYEQYF; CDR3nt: TGTGCCAGCAGCCAAGTTCGTGGACTCACCTACGAGCAGTACTTC
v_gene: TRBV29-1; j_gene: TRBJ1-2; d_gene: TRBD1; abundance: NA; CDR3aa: CSVGDRDWGGYTF; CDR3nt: TGCAGCGTTGGGGACAGGGATTGGGGTGGCTACACCTTC
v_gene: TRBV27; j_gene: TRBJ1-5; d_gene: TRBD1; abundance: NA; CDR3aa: CASSPWDRGYQPQHF; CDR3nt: TGTGCCAGCAGTCCCTGGGACAGGGGTTATCAGCCCCAGCATTTT
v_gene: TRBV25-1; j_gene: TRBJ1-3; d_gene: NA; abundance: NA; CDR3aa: CATLGMRAPSGNTIYF; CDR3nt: TGTGCCACCCTCGGGATGAGGGCCCCCTCTGGAAACACCATATATTTT
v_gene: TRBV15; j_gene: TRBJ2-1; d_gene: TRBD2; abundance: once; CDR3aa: CATSREGLADYNEQFF; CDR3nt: TGTGCCACCAGCAGAGAGGGACTAGCGGACTACAATGAGCAGTTCTTC
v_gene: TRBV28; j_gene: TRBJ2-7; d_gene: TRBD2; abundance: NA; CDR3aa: CASKGSREGSHEQYF; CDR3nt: TGTGCCAGCAAAGGTTCGCGGGAGGGCTCCCACGAGCAGTACTTC
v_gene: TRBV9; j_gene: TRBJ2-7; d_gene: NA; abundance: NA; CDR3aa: CASSPEGAGRAYF; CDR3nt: TGTGCCAGCAGCCCCGAAGGGGCTGGCCGCGCGTACTTC
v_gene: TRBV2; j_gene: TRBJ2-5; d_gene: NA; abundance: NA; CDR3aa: CASSGLGRETQYF; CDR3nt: TGTGCCAGCAGTGGCTTGGGCCGAGAGACCCAGTACTTC
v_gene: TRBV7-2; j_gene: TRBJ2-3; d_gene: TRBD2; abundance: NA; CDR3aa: CASSPGLAGITDTQYF; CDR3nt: TGTGCCAGCAGCCCTGGACTAGCGGGTATCACAGATACGCAGTATTTT
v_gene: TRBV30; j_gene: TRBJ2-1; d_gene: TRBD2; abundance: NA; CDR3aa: CAWSVWSGRIGEQFF; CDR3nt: TGTGCCTGGAGTGTTTGGAGCGGGAGGATAGGCGAGCAGTTCTTC
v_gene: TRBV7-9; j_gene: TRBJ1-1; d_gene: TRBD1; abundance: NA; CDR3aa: CASSLRTGVNTEAFF; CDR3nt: TGTGCCAGCAGCTTGAGAACAGGGGTGAACACTGAAGCTTTCTTT
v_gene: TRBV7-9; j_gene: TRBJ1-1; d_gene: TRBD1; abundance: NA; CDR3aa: CASSTTGTEAFF; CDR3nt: TGTGCCAGCAGCACGACAGGGACTGAAGCTTTCTTT
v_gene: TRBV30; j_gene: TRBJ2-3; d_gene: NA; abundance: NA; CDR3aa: CAWSGDIRGDTQYF; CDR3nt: TGTGCCTGGAGTGGGGACATCCGAGGTGATACGCAGTATTTT
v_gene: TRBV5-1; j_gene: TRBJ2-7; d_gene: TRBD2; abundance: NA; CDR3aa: CASTPGRVSSYEQYF; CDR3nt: TGCGCCAGCACCCCCGGGAGGGTTAGCTCCTACGAGCAGTACTTC
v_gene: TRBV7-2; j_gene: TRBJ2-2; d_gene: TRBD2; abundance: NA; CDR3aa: CASNPDLAGITGELFF; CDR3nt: TGTGCCAGCAACCCTGATCTAGCGGGAATCACCGGGGAGCTGTTTTTT
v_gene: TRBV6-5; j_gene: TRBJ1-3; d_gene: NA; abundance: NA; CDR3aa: CASSYEVSSGNTIYF; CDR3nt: TGTGCCAGCAGTTACGAGGTATCCTCTGGAAACACCATATATTTT
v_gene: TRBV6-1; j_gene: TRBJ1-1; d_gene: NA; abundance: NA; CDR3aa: CASRNRDAIEAFF; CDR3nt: TGTGCCAGCAGAAACAGGGATGCGATTGAAGCTTTCTTT
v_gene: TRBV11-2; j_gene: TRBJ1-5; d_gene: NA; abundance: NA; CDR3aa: CASSSTGNNQPQHF; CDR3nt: TGTGCCAGCAGCTCAACAGGGAACAATCAGCCCCAGCATTTT
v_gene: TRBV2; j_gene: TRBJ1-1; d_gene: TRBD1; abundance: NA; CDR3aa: CASTGTGEAFF; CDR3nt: TGTGCCAGCACCGGGACAGGAGAAGCTTTCTTT
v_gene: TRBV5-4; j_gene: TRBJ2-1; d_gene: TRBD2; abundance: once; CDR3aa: CASSARVGGPGEQFF; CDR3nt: TGTGCCAGCAGCGCACGCGTGGGAGGGCCAGGTGAGCAGTTCTTC
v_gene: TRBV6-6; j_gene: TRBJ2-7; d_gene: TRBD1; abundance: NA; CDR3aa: CASSYGQGVEQYF; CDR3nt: TGTGCCAGCAGTTACGGACAGGGTGTCGAGCAGTACTTC
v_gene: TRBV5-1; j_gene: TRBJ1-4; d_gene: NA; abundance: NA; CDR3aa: CASSVDPGLGEKLFF; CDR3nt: TGCGCCAGCAGCGTAGACCCGGGACTAGGGGAAAAACTGTTTTTT
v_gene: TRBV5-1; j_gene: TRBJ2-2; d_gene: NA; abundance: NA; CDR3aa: CASRINTGELFF; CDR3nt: TGCGCCAGCCGTATAAACACCGGGGAGCTGTTTTTT
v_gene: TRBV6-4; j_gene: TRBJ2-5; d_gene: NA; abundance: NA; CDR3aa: CASSDRAGETQYF; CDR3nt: TGTGCCAGCAGTGACAGGGCGGGCGAGACCCAGTACTTC
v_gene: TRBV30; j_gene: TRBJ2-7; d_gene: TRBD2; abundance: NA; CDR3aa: CASRLAGVGEQYF; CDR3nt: TGTGCCTCAAGACTAGCGGGAGTGGGCGAGCAGTACTTC
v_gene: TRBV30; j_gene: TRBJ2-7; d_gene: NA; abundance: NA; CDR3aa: CAWSVSLEQYF; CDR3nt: TGTGCCTGGAGTGTTAGCCTCGAGCAGTACTTC
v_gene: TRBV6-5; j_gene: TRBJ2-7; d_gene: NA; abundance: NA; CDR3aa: CASFRLLGGEQYF; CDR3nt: TGTGCCAGCTTTCGCCTACTGGGGGGCGAGCAGTACTTC